The 13 T cell receptor beta chains in this list originate from one sample, sequenced in a study of cytomegalovirus exposure and HLA in healthy donors. PCR used 60 Vbeta primers and 13 Jbeta primers. Using immunoSEQ multiplex PCR, the repertoire was profiled, and TCRdb retains in-frame clones only, with some absent. The sample lists about 77,000 clones; roughly four fifths were seen once. Sequencing used PBMCs. The receptor set was obtained from a man aged 40-49 years in good health and CMV-seronegative.

CDR3: CASSLGQGAYYGYTF. The CDR3 bases are TGCGCCAGCAGCTTGGGGCAGGGGGCGTACTATGGCTACACCTTC. The V and J genes are TRBV5-1 and TRBJ1-2, with 8 bases lining up with TRBD1. V was clipped by 0 bases and J by 3 bases; unmatched bases: 4. Germline CDR1 reads SGHRS; CDR2 reads YFSETQ. The CDR3 is 15 amino acids.

This sequence joins TRBV13 and TRBJ2-7; D ambiguous. The CDR3 has 15 residues. Trimming removed 5 bases from V and 3 bases from J, with 17 bases in between. Germline CDR1 reads PRHDT; CDR2 reads FYEKMQ (reference sequence). CDR3 residues: CASSRRLDVSYEQYF. The CDR3 DNA reads as TGTGCCAGCAGCCGCAGACTTGACGTGAGCTACGAGCAGTACTTC.

This clone was detected once. The V call is TRBV28, the J call TRBJ1-2, with TRBD1 matching over 9 bases. The length of the CDR3 is 12 residues. Trimming at V came to 7 bases and at J to 6 bases, leaving 3 bases not matched to a gene. The germline CDR1 and CDR2 sequences are MDHEN and SYDVKM. CDR3 in DNA: TGTGCCAGCACTCGGACAGGGGATGGCTACACCTTC. Translated: CASTRTGDGYTF.

The chain joins TRBV19 to TRBJ2-5, with 13 bases matching TRBD2. V was clipped by 5 bases and J by 5 bases; unmatched bases: 14. The CDR3 length is 18 residues. Per the germline V gene, CDR1 is LNHDA and CDR2 is SQIVND (reference sequence). CDR3 in DNA: TGTGCCAGTAGTCCCGGGACTAGCGGGACCCACCGGGGGGAGACCCAGTACTTC. As protein: CASSPGTSGTHRGETQYF. The complete variable domain, with remaining parts taken from reference TRBV19 and TRBJ2-5, reads DGGITQSPKYLFRKEGQNVTLSCEQNLNHDAMYWYRQDPGQGLRLIYYSQIVNDFQKGDIAEGYSVSREKKESFPLTVTSAQKNPTAFYLCASSPGTSGTHRGETQYFGPGTRLLVL.

This sequence joins TRBV4-1 and TRBJ2-7, with 11 bases identical to TRBD1. J was trimmed by 2 bases and V by 0 bases; bases with no gene match: 3. CDR1 MGHRA and CDR2 YSYEKL come from the germline V gene. This CDR3 spans 16 amino acids. CDR3 in amino acids: CASSQDGTGGTYEQYF. CDR3 bases: TGCGCCAGCAGCCAAGATGGGACAGGGGGAACCTACGAGCAGTACTTC.

This clone was found once. This chain connects TRBV7-2 to TRBJ1-1; possible D gene TRBD1, 5 bases. The V end lost 4 bases, the J end lost 2 bases, and 14 bases lay between the germline ends. CDR1 and CDR2 (germline): SGHTA, FQGNSA. The CDR3 runs 15 residues. CDR3 sequence reads: CASSSVGVGNTEAFF. The CDR3 coding sequence is TGTGCCAGCAGCTCAGTAGGGGTGGGTAACACTGAAGCTTTCTTT.

This clone has just one count. The chain employs TRBV29-1 and TRBJ2-2, with a possible D match to TRBD2 (5 bases). The CDR3 loop spans 13 amino acids. Trimming left V 6 bases short and J 6 bases short, with 14 bases between. Germline values: CDR1 SQVTM, CDR2 ANQGSEA. CDR3 residues: CSVGTSEAGELFF. The CDR3 DNA is TGCAGCGTCGGAACCTCGGAGGCCGGGGAGCTGTTTTTT.

The chain uses TRBV7-3 and TRBJ2-1; 12 bases fit TRBD2. Germline V gives CDR1 SGHTA, CDR2 FQGTGA. The junction had 10 bases not matched to a gene; V was cut back by 5 bases and J by 8 bases. The length of the CDR3 is 16 residues. The CDR3 nucleotides read TGTGCCAGCAGCCCCTTACTAGCGGGAGGATTCGATGAGCAGTTCTTC. Translation gives CASSPLLAGGFDEQFF.

This clone was counted a few times. This chain links TRBV27 with TRBJ2-6; D perhaps matches TRBD2 (6 bases). Germline CDR1 MNHEY, CDR2 SMNVEV (reference sequence). Trimming stripped 3 bases from V and 1 base from J, with 13 bases between. This CDR3 region has 17 residues. CDR3 in amino acids: CASSLGVGGSGANVLTF. The CDR3 bases are TGTGCCAGCAGTTTGGGGGTTGGGGGGTCTGGGGCCAACGTCCTGACTTTC.

This clone was seen just once. This chain connects TRBV6-5 to TRBJ2-7; TRBD2 is a possible D gene (7 bases). Germline CDR1 MNHEY, CDR2 SVGAGI. This CDR3 region has 14 residues. Trimming left V 4 bases short and J 7 bases short, with 17 bases between. This chain's CDR3 is CASSSGRGAGEQYF. DNA for the CDR3: TGTGCCAGCAGTTCGGGACGGGGGGCAGGTGAGCAGTACTTC.

This clone was observed a handful of times. The rearrangement uses TRBV5-4 and TRBJ2-4; 10 bases are a match to TRBD1. V lost 4 bases, J lost 9 bases, and 4 bases stayed unmatched. There are 13 residues in the CDR3. Germline assignment: CDR1 SGHNT and CDR2 YYREEE (reference sequence). In DNA form, the CDR3 reads TGTGCCAGCAGCGGGACAGGGGCCGGCATTCAGTACTTC. This codes for CASSGTGAGIQYF.

This sequence joins TRBV29-1 and TRBJ2-1; 8 nucleotides agree with TRBD2. Unmatched junction bases numbered 9, after V lost 4 bases and J lost 4 bases. The CDR3 contains 15 residues. Germline V lookup: CDR1 SQVTM, CDR2 ANQGSEA. CDR3 sequence reads: CSVVSRLAGYNEQFF. CDR3 in DNA: TGCAGCGTTGTTAGTAGGCTAGCGGGTTACAATGAGCAGTTCTTC.

The chain recombines TRBV27 with TRBJ2-3; D is unclear. V lost 4 bases and J 4 bases, leaving 18 bases between the germline ends. This CDR3 has 16 amino acids. Germline loops: CDR1 MNHEY, CDR2 SMNVEV (reference sequence). The CDR3 loop reads CASSSGQPRFSDTQYF. The CDR3 coding sequence is TGTGCCAGCAGTTCAGGCCAACCTCGCTTTTCAGATACGCAGTATTTT.